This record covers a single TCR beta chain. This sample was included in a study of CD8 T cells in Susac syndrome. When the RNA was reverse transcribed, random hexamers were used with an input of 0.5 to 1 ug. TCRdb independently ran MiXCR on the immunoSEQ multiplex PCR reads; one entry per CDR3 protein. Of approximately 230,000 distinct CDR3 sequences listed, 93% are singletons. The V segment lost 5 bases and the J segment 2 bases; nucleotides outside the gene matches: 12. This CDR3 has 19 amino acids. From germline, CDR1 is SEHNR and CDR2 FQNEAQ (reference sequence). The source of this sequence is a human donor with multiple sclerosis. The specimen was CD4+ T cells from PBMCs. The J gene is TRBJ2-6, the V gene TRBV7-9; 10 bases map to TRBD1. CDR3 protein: CASSGTPGQGNAGANVLTF. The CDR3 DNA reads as TGTGCCAGCAGCGGGACCCCGGGACAGGGGAATGCTGGGGCCAACGTCCTGACTTTC.